This T cell receptor beta chain was found in a study of T cell responses to AZD1222 COVID-19 vaccine. Data came from immunoSEQ multiplex PCR; TCRdb stores just in-frame clones and leaves some out. The sample lists approximately 130,000 clones; 93% were seen once. Study conclusions and caveats: Repertoire samples came only from after the peak T cell response. Spike-specific TCR breadth and depth were elevated following two AZD1222 doses. Most donors were white British, females outnumbered males, and clonal diversity was possibly underestimated. Reportedly, close to half of spike-specific TCRs are directed against unmutated variant regions.

As regards this clone: Its target is not known.

CDR1 is KGHDR and CDR2 is SFDVKD in the germline V gene. V lost 5 bases and J 3 bases, leaving 15 bases between the germline ends. This CDR3 comprises 15 residues. The origin of this receptor is an adult in good health. The sequences come from peripheral blood, collected on day 0 of AZD1222 vaccination. The rearrangement links TRBV24-1 to TRBJ1-2, with D perhaps matching TRBD1 (5 bases). The CDR3 loop reads CATSGRVGPHYGYTF. The CDR3 coding sequence is TGTGCCACCAGTGGCAGGGTGGGGCCCCACTATGGCTACACCTTC.